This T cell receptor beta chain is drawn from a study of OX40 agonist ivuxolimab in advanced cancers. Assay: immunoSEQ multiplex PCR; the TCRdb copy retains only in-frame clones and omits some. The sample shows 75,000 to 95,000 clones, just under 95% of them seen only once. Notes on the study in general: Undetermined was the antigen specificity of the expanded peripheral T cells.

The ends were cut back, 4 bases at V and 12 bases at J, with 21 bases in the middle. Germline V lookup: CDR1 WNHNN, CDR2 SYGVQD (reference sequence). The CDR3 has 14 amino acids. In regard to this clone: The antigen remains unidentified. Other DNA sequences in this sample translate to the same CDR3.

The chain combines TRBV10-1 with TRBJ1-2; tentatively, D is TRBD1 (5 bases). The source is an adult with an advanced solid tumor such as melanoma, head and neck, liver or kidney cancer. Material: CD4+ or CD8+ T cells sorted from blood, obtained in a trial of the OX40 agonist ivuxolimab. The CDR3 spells CASSAYRDAGLNTF. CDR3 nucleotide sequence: TGCGCCAGCAGTGCATACCGGGACGCAGGACTAAACACCTTC.